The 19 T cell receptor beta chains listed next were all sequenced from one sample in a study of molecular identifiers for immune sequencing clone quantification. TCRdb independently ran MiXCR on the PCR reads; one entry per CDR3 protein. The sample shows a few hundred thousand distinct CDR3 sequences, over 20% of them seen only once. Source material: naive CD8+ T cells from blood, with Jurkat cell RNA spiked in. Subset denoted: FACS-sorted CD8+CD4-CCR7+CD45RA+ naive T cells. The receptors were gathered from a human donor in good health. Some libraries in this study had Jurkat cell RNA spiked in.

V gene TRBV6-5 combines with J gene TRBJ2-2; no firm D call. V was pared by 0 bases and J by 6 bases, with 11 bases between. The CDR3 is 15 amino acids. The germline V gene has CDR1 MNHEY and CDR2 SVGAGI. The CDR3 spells CASSYSSSGSGELFF. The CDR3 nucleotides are TGTGCCAGCAGTTACTCGTCCTCTGGGTCCGGGGAGCTGTTTTTT.

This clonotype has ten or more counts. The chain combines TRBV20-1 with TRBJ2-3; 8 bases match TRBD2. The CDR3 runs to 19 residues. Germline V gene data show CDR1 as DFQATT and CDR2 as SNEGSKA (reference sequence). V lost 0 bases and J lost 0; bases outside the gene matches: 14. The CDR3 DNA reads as TGCAGTGCTAGAGATCCCACCGGCGGCGGGGGGACGAGCACAGATACGCAGTATTTT. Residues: CSARDPTGGGGTSTDTQYF.

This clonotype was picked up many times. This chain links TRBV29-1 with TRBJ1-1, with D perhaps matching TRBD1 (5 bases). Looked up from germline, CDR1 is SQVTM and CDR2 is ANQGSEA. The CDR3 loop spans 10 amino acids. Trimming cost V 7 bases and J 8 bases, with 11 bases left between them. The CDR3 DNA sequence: TGCAGCGGTGCGTGGACAGAAGCTTTCTTT. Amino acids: CSGAWTEAFF.

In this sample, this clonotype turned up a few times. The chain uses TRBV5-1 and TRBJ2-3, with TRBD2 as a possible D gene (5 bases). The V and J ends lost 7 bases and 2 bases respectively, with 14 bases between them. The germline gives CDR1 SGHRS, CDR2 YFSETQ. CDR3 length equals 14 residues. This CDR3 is CASDLRAHTDTQYF. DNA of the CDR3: TGCGCCAGCGACTTGCGGGCCCACACAGATACGCAGTATTTT.

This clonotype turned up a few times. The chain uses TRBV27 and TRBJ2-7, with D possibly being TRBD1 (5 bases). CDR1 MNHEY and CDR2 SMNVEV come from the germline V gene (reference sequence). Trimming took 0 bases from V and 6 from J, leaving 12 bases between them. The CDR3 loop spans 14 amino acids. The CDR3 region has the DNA TGTGCCAGCAGTTTATCGTGGCAGGGTTCCGAGCAGTACTTC. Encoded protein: CASSLSWQGSEQYF.

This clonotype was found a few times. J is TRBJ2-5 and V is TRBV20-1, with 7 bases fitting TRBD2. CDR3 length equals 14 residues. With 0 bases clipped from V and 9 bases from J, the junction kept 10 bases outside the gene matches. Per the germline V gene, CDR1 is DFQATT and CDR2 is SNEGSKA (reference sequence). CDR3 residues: CSARDPGGSLPQYF. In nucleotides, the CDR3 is TGCAGTGCTAGAGATCCTGGCGGGAGCTTGCCCCAGTACTTC.

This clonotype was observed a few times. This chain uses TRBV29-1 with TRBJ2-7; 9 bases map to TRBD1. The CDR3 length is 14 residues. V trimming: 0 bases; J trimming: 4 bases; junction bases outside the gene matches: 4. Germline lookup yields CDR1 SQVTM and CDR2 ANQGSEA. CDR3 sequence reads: CSVEDGTGLYEQYF. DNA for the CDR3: TGCAGCGTTGAAGACGGGACAGGGCTGTACGAGCAGTACTTC.

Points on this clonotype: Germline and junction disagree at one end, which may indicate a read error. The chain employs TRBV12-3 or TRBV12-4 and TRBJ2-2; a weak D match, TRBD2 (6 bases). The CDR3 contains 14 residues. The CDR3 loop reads CASSFDTNTGGLFF. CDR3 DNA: TGTGCCAGCAGTTTCGACACGAACACCGGGGGGCTGTTTTTT.

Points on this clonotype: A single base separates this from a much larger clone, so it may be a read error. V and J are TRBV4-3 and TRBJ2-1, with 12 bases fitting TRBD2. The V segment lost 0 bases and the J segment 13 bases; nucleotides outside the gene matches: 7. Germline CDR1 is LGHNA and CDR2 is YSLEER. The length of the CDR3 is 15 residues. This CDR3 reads CASSQDAASGRGQFF. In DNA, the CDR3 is TGCGCCAGCAGCCAAGACGCGGCTAGCGGGAGGGGTCAGTTCTTC.

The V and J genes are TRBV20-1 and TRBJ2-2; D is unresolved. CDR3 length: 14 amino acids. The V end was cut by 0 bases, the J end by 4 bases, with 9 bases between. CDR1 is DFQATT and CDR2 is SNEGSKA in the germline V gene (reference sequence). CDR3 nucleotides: TGCAGTGCTAGAGATCTACATTCCACCGGGGAGCTGTTTTTT. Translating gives CSARDLHSTGELFF.

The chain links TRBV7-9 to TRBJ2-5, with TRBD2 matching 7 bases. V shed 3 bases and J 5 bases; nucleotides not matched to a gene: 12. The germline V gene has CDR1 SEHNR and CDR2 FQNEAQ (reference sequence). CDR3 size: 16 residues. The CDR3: CASSFTWEGTLETQYF. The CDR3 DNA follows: TGTGCCAGCAGCTTTACGTGGGAGGGGACTTTGGAGACCCAGTACTTC.

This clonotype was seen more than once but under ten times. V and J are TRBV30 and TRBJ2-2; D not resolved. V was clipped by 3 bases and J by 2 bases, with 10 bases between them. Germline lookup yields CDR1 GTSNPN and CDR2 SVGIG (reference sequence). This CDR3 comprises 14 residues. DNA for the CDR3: TGTGCCTGGAGCGTACACGTAAACACCGGGGAGCTGTTTTTT. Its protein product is CAWSVHVNTGELFF.

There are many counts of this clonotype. The CDR3 reads CASSSLSPSGGVTDTQYF. The CDR3 nucleotides read TGTGCCAGCAGTTCCCTCTCTCCAAGCGGGGGGGTCACAGATACGCAGTATTTT. The chain links TRBV27 to TRBJ2-3; 10 positions agree with TRBD2. Germline CDR1 reads MNHEY; CDR2 reads SMNVEV (reference sequence). The V segment lost 4 bases and the J segment 2 bases; nucleotides outside the gene matches: 12. The CDR3 contains 18 residues.

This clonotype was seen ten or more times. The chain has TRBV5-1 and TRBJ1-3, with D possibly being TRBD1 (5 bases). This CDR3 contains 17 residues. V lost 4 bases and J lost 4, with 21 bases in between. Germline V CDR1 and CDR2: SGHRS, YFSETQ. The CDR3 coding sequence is TGCGCCAGCAGCCCAAATCGGCGGGGGATCGGAGGAAACACCATATATTTT. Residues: CASSPNRRGIGGNTIYF.

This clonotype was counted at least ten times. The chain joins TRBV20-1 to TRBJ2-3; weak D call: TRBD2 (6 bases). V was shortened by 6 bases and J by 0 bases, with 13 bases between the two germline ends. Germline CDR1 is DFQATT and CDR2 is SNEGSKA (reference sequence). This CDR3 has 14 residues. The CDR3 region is CSAEPGTSTDTQYF. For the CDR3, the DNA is TGCAGTGCGGAGCCCGGGACTAGCACAGATACGCAGTATTTT.

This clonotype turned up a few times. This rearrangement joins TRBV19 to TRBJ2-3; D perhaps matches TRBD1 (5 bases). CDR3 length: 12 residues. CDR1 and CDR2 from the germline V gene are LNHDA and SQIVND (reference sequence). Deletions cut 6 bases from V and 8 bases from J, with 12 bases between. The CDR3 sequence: CASSTGSGTQYF. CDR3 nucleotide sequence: TGTGCCAGTAGCACAGGTTCGGGTACGCAGTATTTT.

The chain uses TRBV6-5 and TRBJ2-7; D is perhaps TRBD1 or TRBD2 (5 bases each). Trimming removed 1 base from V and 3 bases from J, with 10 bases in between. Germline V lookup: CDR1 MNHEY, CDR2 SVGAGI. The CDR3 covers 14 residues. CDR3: CASSYYTGGYEQYF. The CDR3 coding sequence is TGTGCCAGCAGTTACTATACTGGGGGCTACGAGCAGTACTTC.

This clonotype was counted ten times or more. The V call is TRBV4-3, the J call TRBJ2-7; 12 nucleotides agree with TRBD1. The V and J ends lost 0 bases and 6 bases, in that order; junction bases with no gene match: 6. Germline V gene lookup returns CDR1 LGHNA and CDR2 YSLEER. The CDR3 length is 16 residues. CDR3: CASSQDHGTGGSEQYF. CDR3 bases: TGCGCCAGCAGCCAAGACCACGGGACAGGGGGCTCCGAGCAGTACTTC.

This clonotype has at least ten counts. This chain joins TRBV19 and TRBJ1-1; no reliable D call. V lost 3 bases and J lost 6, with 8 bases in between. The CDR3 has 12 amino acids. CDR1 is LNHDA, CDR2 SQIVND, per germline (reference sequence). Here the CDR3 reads CASSIYGAEAFF. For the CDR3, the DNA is TGTGCCAGTAGTATTTATGGAGCTGAAGCTTTCTTT.